Each of the 8 T cell receptor beta chains below was sequenced from the same sample in a study of cytomegalovirus exposure and HLA in healthy donors. The method was immunoSEQ multiplex PCR; TCRdb's version includes in-frame clones alone and lacks a portion of them. Here the sample spans 190,000 or so clones, about 86% being singletons. The specimen was PBMCs. These receptors all come from a woman between 18 and 30 years old in good health and CMV-seropositive.

The chain carries TRBV11-1 and TRBJ2-3; 9 bases are a match to TRBD1. CDR1 is SGHAT and CDR2 is FQDESV in the germline V gene (reference sequence). CDR3 length: 15 residues. J lost 1 base, V lost 1 base, and 0 bases had no gene match. CDR3 DNA: TGTGCCAGCAGCTTAGGGGACAGGGGCACAGATACGCAGTATTTT. As protein: CASSLGDRGTDTQYF.

This clone has a single count. The gene calls are TRBV4-1 and TRBJ1-1, with 9 bases that match TRBD1. V was pared by 2 bases and J by 1 base, with 5 bases of the junction left unmatched. This CDR3 has 16 amino acids. Germline assignment: CDR1 MGHRA and CDR2 YSYEKL. DNA for the CDR3: TGCGCCAGCAGCCAAACGACAGGGGGACCGAACACTGAAGCTTTCTTT. Its protein is CASSQTTGGPNTEAFF.

This chain joins TRBV7-2 and TRBJ2-7, with 9 bases aligning to TRBD1. After removal of 6 bases from V and 5 bases from J, the junction contained 2 bases not matched to a gene. Germline V gene lookup returns CDR1 SGHTA and CDR2 FQGNSA. This CDR3 has 12 amino acids. The CDR3 reads CASRDRGNEQYF. Here the CDR3 DNA reads TGTGCCAGCAGGGACAGGGGAAACGAGCAGTACTTC.

The V call is TRBV7-3, the J call TRBJ1-1, with D possibly being TRBD1 (5 bases). Trimming took 2 bases from V and 1 from J, leaving 8 bases between them. The CDR3 sequence is 14 residues long. Germline loops: CDR1 SGHTA, CDR2 FQGTGA. The CDR3 loop is CASSLGGENTEAFF. CDR3 DNA sequence: TGTGCCAGCAGCTTAGGAGGGGAGAACACTGAAGCTTTCTTT.

The chain has TRBV7-8 and TRBJ1-1; TRBD1 might be the D (5 bases). Germline CDR1 SGHVS, CDR2 FQNEAQ. CDR3 length: 15 amino acids. Trimming removed 2 bases at V and 2 bases at J, with 12 bases between. The CDR3 nucleotides read TGTGCCAGCAGCTTAATACTGACAGCAAACACTGAAGCTTTCTTT. This translates into CASSLILTANTEAFF.

The chain carries TRBV4-1 and TRBJ1-2, with 9 bases matching TRBD1. This CDR3 contains 17 residues. In germline, CDR1 is MGHRA, CDR2 YSYEKL. Trimming removed 6 bases from V and 0 bases from J; junction bases left unmatched: 11. CDR3 sequence: CASSSGTGSIANYGYTF. Written as DNA, the CDR3 is TGCGCCAGCAGTTCCGGGACAGGGTCTATAGCTAACTATGGCTACACCTTC.

In DNA form, the CDR3 reads TGTGCCAGCAGACTAGCGGGACCAAACACCGGGGAGCTGTTTTTT. The encoded protein is CASRLAGPNTGELFF. This chain uses TRBV27 with TRBJ2-2, with 10 bases identical to TRBD2. The V and J ends lost 6 bases and 2 bases, in that order; junction bases with no gene match: 3. The germline CDR1 and CDR2 sequences are MNHEY and SMNVEV (reference sequence). This CDR3 contains 15 residues.

In nucleotides, the CDR3 is TGTGCCAGCAGTTTATTTAGGGGAGAGACCCAGTACTTC. It yields the protein CASSLFRGETQYF. V and J are TRBV27 and TRBJ2-5; a weak D match, TRBD1 (5 bases). The germline CDR1 and CDR2 sequences are MNHEY and SMNVEV (reference sequence). Trimming pared 1 base from V and 4 bases from J, leaving 7 bases between. This CDR3 contains 13 residues.